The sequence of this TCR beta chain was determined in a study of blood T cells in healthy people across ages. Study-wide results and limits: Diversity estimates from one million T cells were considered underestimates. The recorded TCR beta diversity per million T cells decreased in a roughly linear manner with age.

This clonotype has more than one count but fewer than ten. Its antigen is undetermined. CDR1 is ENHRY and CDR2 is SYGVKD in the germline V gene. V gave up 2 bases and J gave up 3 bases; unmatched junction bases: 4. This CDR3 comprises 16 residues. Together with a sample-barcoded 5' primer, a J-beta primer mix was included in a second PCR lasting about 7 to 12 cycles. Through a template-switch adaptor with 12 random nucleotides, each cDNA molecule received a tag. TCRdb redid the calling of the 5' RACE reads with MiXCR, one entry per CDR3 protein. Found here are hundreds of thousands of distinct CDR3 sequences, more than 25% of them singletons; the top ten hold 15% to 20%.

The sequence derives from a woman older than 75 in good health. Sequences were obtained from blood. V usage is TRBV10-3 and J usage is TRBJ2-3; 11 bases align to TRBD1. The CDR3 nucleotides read TGTGCCATCAGTGAGCGGGGACAGGGGGGTACAGATACGCAGTATTTT. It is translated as CAISERGQGGTDTQYF.